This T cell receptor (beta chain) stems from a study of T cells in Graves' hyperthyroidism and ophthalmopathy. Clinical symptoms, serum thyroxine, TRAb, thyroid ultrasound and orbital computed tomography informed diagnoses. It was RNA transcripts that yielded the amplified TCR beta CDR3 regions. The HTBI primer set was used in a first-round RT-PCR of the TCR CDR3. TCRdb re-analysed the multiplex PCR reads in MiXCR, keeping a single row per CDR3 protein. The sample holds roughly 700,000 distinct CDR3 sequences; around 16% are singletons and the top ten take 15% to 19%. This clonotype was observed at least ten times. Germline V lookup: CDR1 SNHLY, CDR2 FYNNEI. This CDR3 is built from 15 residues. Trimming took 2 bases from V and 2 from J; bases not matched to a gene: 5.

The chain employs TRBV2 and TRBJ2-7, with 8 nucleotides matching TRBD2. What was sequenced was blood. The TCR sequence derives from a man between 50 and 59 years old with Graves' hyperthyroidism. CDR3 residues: CASSESQRGPYEQYF. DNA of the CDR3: TGTGCCAGCAGTGAATCCCAGCGGGGGCCCTACGAGCAGTACTTC.